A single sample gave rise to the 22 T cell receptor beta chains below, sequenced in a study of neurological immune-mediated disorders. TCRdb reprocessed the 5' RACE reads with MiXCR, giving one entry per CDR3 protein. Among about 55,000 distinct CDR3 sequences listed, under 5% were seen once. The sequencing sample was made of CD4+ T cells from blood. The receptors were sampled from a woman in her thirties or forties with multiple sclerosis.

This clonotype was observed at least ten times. DNA of the CDR3: TGCGCCAGCAGCCAAGGTTTAGGGGGGGGTAAGGATCAGCCCCAGCATTTT. Translated: CASSQGLGGGKDQPQHF. This chain uses TRBV4-1 with TRBJ1-5; possible D gene TRBD1, 6 bases. V was trimmed by 1 base and J by 5 bases, leaving 18 bases between them. Germline V gene data show CDR1 as MGHRA and CDR2 as YSYEKL. The CDR3 covers 17 residues.

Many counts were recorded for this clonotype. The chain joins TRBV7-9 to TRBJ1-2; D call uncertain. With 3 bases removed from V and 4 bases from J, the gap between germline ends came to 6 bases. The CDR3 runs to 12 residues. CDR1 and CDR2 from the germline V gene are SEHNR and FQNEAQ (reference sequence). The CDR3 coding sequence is TGTGCCAGCAGCTTTGTGGGCTATGGCTACACCTTC. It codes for CASSFVGYGYTF.

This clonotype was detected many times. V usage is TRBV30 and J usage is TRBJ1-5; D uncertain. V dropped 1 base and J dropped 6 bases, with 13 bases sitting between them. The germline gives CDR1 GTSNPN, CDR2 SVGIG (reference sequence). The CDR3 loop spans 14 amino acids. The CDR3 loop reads CAWSGIGNGQPQHF. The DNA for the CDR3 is TGTGCCTGGAGTGGAATCGGCAACGGTCAGCCCCAGCATTTT.

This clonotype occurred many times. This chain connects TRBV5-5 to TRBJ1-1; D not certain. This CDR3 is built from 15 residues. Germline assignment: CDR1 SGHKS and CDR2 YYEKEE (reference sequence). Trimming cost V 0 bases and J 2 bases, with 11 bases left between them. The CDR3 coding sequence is TGTGCCAGCAGCTTGGTAGCCTTTACTAACACTGAAGCTTTCTTT. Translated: CASSLVAFTNTEAFF.

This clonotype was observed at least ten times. DNA for the CDR3: TGTGCCATCAGTGATATTATCGGCAGAAACTACGAGCAGTACTTC. It specifies CAISDIIGRNYEQYF. The chain employs TRBV10-3 and TRBJ2-7; no clear D. CDR1 is ENHRY, CDR2 SYGVKD, per germline. V lost 3 bases to trimming and J lost 3 bases, with 15 bases between them. There are 15 residues in the CDR3.

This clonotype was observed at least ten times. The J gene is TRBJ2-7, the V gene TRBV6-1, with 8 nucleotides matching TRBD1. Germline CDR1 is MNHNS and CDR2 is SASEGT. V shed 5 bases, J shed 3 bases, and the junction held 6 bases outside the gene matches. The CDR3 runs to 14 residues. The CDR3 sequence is CASSTGGSIYEQYF. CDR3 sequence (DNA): TGTGCCAGCAGTACAGGGGGTTCGATCTACGAGCAGTACTTC.

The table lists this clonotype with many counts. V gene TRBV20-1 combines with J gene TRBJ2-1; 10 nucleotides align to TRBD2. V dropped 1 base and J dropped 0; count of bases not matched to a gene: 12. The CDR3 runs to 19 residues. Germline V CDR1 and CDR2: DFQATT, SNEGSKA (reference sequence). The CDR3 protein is CSARGLLAGGRSSYNEQFF. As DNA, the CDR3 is TGCAGTGCTAGAGGTTTGTTAGCGGGGGGCCGTAGCTCCTACAATGAGCAGTTCTTC.

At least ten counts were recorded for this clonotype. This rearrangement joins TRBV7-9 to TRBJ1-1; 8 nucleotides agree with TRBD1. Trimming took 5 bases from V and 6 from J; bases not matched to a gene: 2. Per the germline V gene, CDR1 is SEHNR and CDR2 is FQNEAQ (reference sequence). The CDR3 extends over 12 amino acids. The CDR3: CASSTGQAEAFF. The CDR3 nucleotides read TGTGCCAGCAGCACGGGACAGGCTGAAGCTTTCTTT.

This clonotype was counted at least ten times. The CDR3: CASSQPYRGQNEKLFF. DNA for the CDR3: TGCGCCAGCAGCCAGCCTTACAGGGGCCAGAATGAAAAACTGTTTTTT. The chain recombines TRBV4-1 with TRBJ1-4, with TRBD1 matching over 7 bases. The V gene end was trimmed by 3 bases and the J gene end by 5 bases; junction bases not matched to a gene: 9. The CDR3 extends over 16 amino acids. Looked up from germline, CDR1 is MGHRA and CDR2 is YSYEKL.

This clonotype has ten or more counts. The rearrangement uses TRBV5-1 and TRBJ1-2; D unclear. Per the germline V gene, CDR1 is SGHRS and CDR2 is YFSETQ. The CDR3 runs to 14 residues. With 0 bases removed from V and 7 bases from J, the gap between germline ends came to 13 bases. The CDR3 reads CASSLERQPSGYTF. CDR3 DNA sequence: TGCGCCAGCAGCTTGGAGAGACAACCAAGTGGCTACACCTTC.

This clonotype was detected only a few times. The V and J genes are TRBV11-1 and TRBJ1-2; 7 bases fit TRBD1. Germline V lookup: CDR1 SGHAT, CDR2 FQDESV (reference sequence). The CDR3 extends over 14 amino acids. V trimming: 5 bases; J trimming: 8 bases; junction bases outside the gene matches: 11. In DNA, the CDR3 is TGTGCCAGCAGCCCTCGGACAGGAACCAAAGGCTACACCTTC. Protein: CASSPRTGTKGYTF.

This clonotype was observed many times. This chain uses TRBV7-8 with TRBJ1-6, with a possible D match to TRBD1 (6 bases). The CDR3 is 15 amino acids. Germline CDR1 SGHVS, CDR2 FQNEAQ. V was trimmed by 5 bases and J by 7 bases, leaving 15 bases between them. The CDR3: CASSPQGRRNSPLHF. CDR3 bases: TGTGCCAGCAGCCCCCAGGGGCGGAGGAATTCACCCCTCCACTTT.

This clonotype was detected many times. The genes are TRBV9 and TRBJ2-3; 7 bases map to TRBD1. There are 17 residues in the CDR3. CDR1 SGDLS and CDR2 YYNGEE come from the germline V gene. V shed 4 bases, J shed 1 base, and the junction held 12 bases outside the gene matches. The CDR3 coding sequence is TGTGCCAGCAGCCCTAGACAGGGTGGGTTCGGCACAGATACGCAGTATTTT. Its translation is CASSPRQGGFGTDTQYF.

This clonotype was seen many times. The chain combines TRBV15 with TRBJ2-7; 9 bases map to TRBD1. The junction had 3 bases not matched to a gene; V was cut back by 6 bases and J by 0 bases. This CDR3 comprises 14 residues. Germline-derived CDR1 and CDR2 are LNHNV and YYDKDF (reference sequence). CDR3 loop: CATRKTGGSYEQYF. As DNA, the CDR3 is TGTGCCACCAGGAAGACAGGGGGCTCCTACGAGCAGTACTTC. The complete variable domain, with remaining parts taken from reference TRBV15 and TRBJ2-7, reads DAMVIQNPRYQVTQFGKPVTLSCSQTLNHNVMYWYQQKSSQAPKLLFHYYDKDFNNEADTPDNFQSRRPNTSFCFLDIRSPGLGDTAMYLCATRKTGGSYEQYFGPGTRLTVT.

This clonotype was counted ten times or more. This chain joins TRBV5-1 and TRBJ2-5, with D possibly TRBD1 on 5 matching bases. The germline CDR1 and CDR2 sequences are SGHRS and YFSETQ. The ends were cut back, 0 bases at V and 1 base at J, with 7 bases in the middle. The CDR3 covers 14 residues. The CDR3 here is CASSLGQFQETQYF. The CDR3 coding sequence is TGCGCCAGCAGCTTGGGACAGTTCCAAGAGACCCAGTACTTC.

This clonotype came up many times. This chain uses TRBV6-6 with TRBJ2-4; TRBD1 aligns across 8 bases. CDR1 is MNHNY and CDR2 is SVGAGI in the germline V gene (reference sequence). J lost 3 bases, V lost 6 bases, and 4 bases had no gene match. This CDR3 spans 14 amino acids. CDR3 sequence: CASSVGTGKNIQYF. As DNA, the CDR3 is TGTGCCAGCAGCGTAGGGACAGGCAAAAACATTCAGTACTTC.

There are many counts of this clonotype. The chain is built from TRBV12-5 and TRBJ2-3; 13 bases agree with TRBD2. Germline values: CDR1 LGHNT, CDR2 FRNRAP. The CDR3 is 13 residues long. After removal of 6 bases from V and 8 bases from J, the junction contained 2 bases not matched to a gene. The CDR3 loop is CASGLAGGPTQYF. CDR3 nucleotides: TGTGCTAGTGGACTAGCGGGGGGGCCTACGCAGTATTTT.

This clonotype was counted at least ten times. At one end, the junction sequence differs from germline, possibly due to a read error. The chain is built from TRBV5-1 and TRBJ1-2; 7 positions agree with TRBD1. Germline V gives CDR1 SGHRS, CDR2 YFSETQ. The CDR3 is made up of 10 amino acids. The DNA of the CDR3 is TGCGCCAGCAGCTTGGAGGGGACAGTCTTC. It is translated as CASSLEGTVF.

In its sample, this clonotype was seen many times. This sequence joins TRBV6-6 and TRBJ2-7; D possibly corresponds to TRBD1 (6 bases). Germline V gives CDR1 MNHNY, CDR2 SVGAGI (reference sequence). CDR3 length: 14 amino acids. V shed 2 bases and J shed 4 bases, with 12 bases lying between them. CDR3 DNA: TGTGCCAGCAGTTACATGGGACATCCATACGAGCAGTACTTC. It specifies CASSYMGHPYEQYF.

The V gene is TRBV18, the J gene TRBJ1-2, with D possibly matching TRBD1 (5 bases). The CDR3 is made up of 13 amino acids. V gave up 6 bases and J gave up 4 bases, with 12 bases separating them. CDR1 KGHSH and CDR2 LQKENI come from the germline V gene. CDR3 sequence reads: CASSPDRAYGYTF. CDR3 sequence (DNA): TGTGCCAGCTCTCCCGACAGAGCCTATGGCTACACCTTC.

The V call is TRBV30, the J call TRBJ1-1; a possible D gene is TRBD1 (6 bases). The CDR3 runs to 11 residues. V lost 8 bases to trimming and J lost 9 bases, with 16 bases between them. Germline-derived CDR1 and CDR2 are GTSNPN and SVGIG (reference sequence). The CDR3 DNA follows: TGTGCCCATCATAGGGGGGATAAAGCTTTCTTT. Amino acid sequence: CAHHRGDKAFF.

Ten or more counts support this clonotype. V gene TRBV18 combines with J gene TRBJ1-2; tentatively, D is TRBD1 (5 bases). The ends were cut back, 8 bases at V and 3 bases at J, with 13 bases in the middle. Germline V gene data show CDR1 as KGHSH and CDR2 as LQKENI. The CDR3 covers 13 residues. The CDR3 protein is CASADRGDYGYTF. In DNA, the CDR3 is TGTGCCAGCGCCGACAGAGGGGACTATGGCTACACCTTC.